Presented here are 30 T cell receptor beta chains from one specimen sequenced in a study of T-cell memory formation after mild COVID-19. TCRdb analysed the 5' RACE reads with MiXCR anew, one entry per CDR3 protein. The sample carries hundreds of thousands of distinct CDR3 sequences, about 20% recorded once. The sequencing sample was made of PBMCs or a T cell subset sorted from them (not recorded which). The receptors stem from an adult woman who had mild COVID-19 (a few samples of this study predate the infection). Cell type and time point are not known.

V is TRBV9 and J is TRBJ2-7; no clear D gene. Germline CDR1 is SGDLS and CDR2 is YYNGEE. V shed 0 bases and J shed 5 bases, with 12 bases lying between them. CDR3 size: 14 residues. The DNA for the CDR3 is TGTGCCAGCAGCGTAGGATGGGGATCCGACGAGCAGTACTTC. It is translated as CASSVGWGSDEQYF.

This clonotype turned up a few times. V and J are TRBV7-6 and TRBJ2-1, with 13 bases that match TRBD2. The junction had 5 bases not matched to a gene; V was cut back by 0 bases and J by 6 bases. The CDR3 extends over 17 amino acids. Germline V gene data show CDR1 as SGHVS and CDR2 as FNYEAQ. This CDR3 is CASSLAGGLAGPNEQFF. The CDR3 DNA is TGTGCCAGCAGCTTAGCCGGGGGACTAGCGGGACCCAATGAGCAGTTCTTC.

This clonotype was seen a handful of times. J is TRBJ2-3 and V is TRBV3-1; a possible D gene is TRBD1 (6 bases). The germline V and J ends were trimmed by 2 bases and 0 bases, with 15 bases remaining between them. The CDR3 contains 17 residues. Germline V gene data show CDR1 as LGHDT and CDR2 as YNNKEL (reference sequence). The chain's CDR3 is CASSQPGGQRSTDTQYF. The CDR3 DNA reads as TGTGCCAGCAGCCAACCGGGCGGACAGCGAAGCACAGATACGCAGTATTTT.

CDR3: CASRDTGGNQPQHF. The CDR3 DNA reads as TGTGCCAGCAGGGATACAGGGGGGAATCAGCCCCAGCATTTT. The chain employs TRBV12-3 or TRBV12-4 and TRBJ1-5; TRBD1 aligns across 8 bases. V lost 6 bases and J lost 4; bases outside the gene matches: 5. This CDR3 has 14 residues.

This clonotype was seen a few times. The chain is built from TRBV19 and TRBJ1-2; tentatively, D is TRBD1 (5 bases). The germline V and J ends were trimmed by 3 bases and 3 bases, with 17 bases remaining between them. CDR1 and CDR2 from the germline V gene are LNHDA and SQIVND (reference sequence). The CDR3 runs 16 residues. CDR3 sequence reads: CASSIWSGLQDYGYTF. The CDR3 DNA follows: TGTGCCAGTAGTATTTGGTCGGGGCTGCAGGACTATGGCTACACCTTC.

This clonotype was observed a handful of times. The V gene is TRBV7-8, the J gene TRBJ2-7; tentative D call: TRBD1 (5 bases). This CDR3 comprises 13 residues. With 8 bases removed from V and 5 bases from J, the gap between germline ends came to 16 bases. CDR1 and CDR2 (germline): SGHVS, FQNEAQ. The CDR3 here is CASAMYQGNEQYF. For the CDR3, the DNA is TGTGCCAGCGCCATGTACCAGGGAAACGAGCAGTACTTC.

This rearrangement joins TRBV12-3 or TRBV12-4 to TRBJ2-1; 9 nucleotides match TRBD1. Trimming cost V 6 bases and J 6 bases; bases outside gene matches: 12. The CDR3 is made up of 16 amino acids. The CDR3 region has the DNA TGTGCCAGCAGGGATAATTGGACAGGGGATCGCAATGAGCAGTTCTTC. Amino acid sequence: CASRDNWTGDRNEQFF.

Only a few counts were recorded for this clonotype. The V and J genes are TRBV5-1 and TRBJ2-5; 10 bases are shared with TRBD2. This CDR3 has 15 amino acids. Losses at the gene ends were 3 bases for V and 0 bases for J; bases not matched to a gene: 2. Germline-derived CDR1 and CDR2 are SGHRS and YFSETQ. The CDR3 DNA follows: TGCGCCAGCAGCTCGGGACTAGCGCACCAAGAGACCCAGTACTTC. Encoded protein: CASSSGLAHQETQYF.

This rearrangement joins TRBV23-1 to TRBJ1-1; D remains unclear. TRBV23-1 is an ORF, with its function uncertain. Trimming left V 7 bases short and J 11 bases short, with 8 bases between. This CDR3 is built from 9 residues. The CDR3 DNA follows: TGCGCCAGCACTACGGGGGCTTTCTTT. Translation gives CASTTGAFF.

This chain connects TRBV7-3 to TRBJ2-3; D may be TRBD2 (5 bases). CDR3 length: 16 amino acids. The V gene lost 3 bases and the J gene lost 2 bases, with 15 bases spanning the gap. CDR1 SGHTA and CDR2 FQGTGA come from the germline V gene. CDR3 residues: CASSLGLTISTDTQYF. The CDR3 nucleotides read TGTGCCAGCAGCTTGGGTTTGACTATCTCCACAGATACGCAGTATTTT. The full variable domain, completed using reference TRBV7-3 and TRBJ2-3, is GAGVSQTPSNKVTEKGKYVELRCDPISGHTALYWYRQSLGQGPEFLIYFQGTGAADDSGLPNDRFFAVRPEGSVSTLKIQRTERGDSAVYLCASSLGLTISTDTQYFGPGTRLTVL.

This clonotype came up many times. This rearrangement joins TRBV7-2 to TRBJ1-4; D is undetermined. This CDR3 is built from 14 residues. CDR1 is SGHTA and CDR2 is FQGNSA in the germline V gene. Trimming pared 5 bases from V and 4 bases from J, leaving 11 bases between. In nucleotides, the CDR3 is TGTGCCAGCAGCCACTACCGGAATAATGAAAAACTGTTTTTT. Translated: CASSHYRNNEKLFF.

The gene calls are TRBV9 and TRBJ2-7; 8 positions match TRBD1. Germline values: CDR1 SGDLS, CDR2 YYNGEE. Trimming removed 6 bases from V and 1 base from J; junction bases left unmatched: 3. The length of the CDR3 is 13 residues. CDR3 bases: TGTGCCAGCAAGGGGGACAGGTCCTACGAGCAGTACTTC. Residues: CASKGDRSYEQYF.

The chain joins TRBV25-1 to TRBJ2-7; D might be TRBD1 (6 bases). Looked up from germline, CDR1 is MGHDK and CDR2 is SYGVNS. V gave up 4 bases and J gave up 6 bases, with 10 bases separating them. The CDR3 contains 12 residues. The DNA of the CDR3 is TGTGCCAGCAGTGCCGTGACAGGCGAGCAGTACTTC. Its translation is CASSAVTGEQYF.

This clonotype was counted between two and nine times. This chain joins TRBV5-1 and TRBJ2-1; D uncertain. CDR1 SGHRS and CDR2 YFSETQ come from the germline V gene. V was clipped by 0 bases and J by 2 bases, with 9 bases between them. CDR3 length equals 15 residues. The CDR3 sequence is CASSLGVAAYNEQFF. CDR3 bases: TGCGCCAGCAGCTTGGGTGTGGCTGCCTACAATGAGCAGTTCTTC.

The chain is built from TRBV5-1 and TRBJ1-5, with 7 bases fitting TRBD1. V shed 5 bases and J 5 bases; nucleotides not matched to a gene: 7. This CDR3 has 14 residues. Per germline, CDR1 SGHRS and CDR2 YFSETQ. In nucleotides, the CDR3 is TGCGCCAGCAGTCCCGACAGGGCTGATCAGCCCCAGCATTTT. It is translated as CASSPDRADQPQHF.

The chain links TRBV4-1 to TRBJ2-7, with TRBD1 identical over 11 bases. Germline CDR1 reads MGHRA; CDR2 reads YSYEKL. Trimming cost V 6 bases and J 2 bases; bases outside gene matches: 6. The CDR3 sequence is 15 residues long. This chain's CDR3 is CASRAGDRGTYEQYF. CDR3 DNA sequence: TGCGCCAGCAGAGCAGGGGACAGGGGGACCTACGAGCAGTACTTC.

This clonotype was detected a few times. The J gene is TRBJ2-5, the V gene TRBV7-9, with a possible D match to TRBD1 (5 bases). The CDR3 totals 14 residues. Trimming pared 1 base from V and 5 bases from J, leaving 11 bases between. Germline CDR1 and CDR2: SEHNR and FQNEAQ (reference sequence). CDR3 sequence reads: CASSLVPGWETQYF. CDR3 in DNA: TGTGCCAGCAGCTTAGTCCCAGGGTGGGAGACCCAGTACTTC.

Many counts were recorded for this clonotype. V and J are TRBV6-5 and TRBJ1-2; D gene unclear. This CDR3 has 13 amino acids. CDR1 and CDR2 from the germline V gene are MNHEY and SVGAGI. V was pared by 4 bases and J by 4 bases, with 10 bases between. CDR3 sequence reads: CASSWSSTYGYTF. The DNA for the CDR3 is TGTGCCAGCAGTTGGAGTTCCACCTATGGCTACACCTTC.

The chain has TRBV20-1 and TRBJ1-2; unclear D gene. The CDR3 consists of 14 residues. V was clipped by 0 bases and J by 4 bases, with 12 bases between them. Germline assignment: CDR1 DFQATT and CDR2 SNEGSKA (reference sequence). The CDR3 loop is CSAREKETIYGYTF. CDR3 nucleotides: TGCAGTGCTAGAGAAAAGGAGACAATCTATGGCTACACCTTC.

This clonotype was counted between two and nine times. The chain has TRBV6-5 and TRBJ2-7; D may correspond to TRBD1 or TRBD2 (5 bases each). V was cut by 4 bases and J by 2 bases, with 15 bases left in between. The CDR3 has 15 amino acids. Looked up from germline, CDR1 is MNHEY and CDR2 is SVGAGI. DNA of the CDR3: TGTGCCAGCAGTTCCGGGACGGAGCGTCCCTACGAGCAGTACTTC. As protein: CASSSGTERPYEQYF.

V gene TRBV10-3 combines with J gene TRBJ2-3; TRBD1 aligns across 8 bases. With V trimmed by 8 bases and J by 3 bases, 10 bases remained unmatched. This CDR3 comprises 15 residues. Germline CDR1 reads ENHRY; CDR2 reads SYGVKD. The CDR3 DNA reads TGTGCCATCTCAGTGGGGCAGGGGGCTACAGATACGCAGTATTTT. Amino acid sequence: CAISVGQGATDTQYF.

The chain uses TRBV10-3 and TRBJ1-3; D ambiguous. Germline assignment: CDR1 ENHRY and CDR2 SYGVKD. The CDR3 length is 15 residues. V shed 6 bases and J shed 0 bases, with 12 bases lying between them. The CDR3 is CAIRAFSSSGNTIYF. The CDR3, as DNA: TGTGCCATCAGGGCTTTTTCGAGCTCTGGAAACACCATATATTTT.

This clonotype was detected a few times. The chain combines TRBV6-2 or TRBV6-3 with TRBJ2-5; D call uncertain. The CDR3 runs to 14 residues. Trimming shortened V by 0 bases and J by 4 bases, and 9 bases separated the two germline ends. Germline CDR1 reads MNHEY; CDR2 reads SVGEGT. CDR3 loop: CASSYSIISETQYF. In DNA form, the CDR3 reads TGTGCCAGCAGTTACTCTATCATCTCAGAGACCCAGTACTTC.

This clonotype came up a few times. The V gene is TRBV7-9, the J gene TRBJ1-2, with 7 bases that match TRBD1. The J segment lost 2 bases and the V segment lost 1 base, leaving 10 bases of the junction unmatched. CDR1 SEHNR and CDR2 FQNEAQ come from the germline V gene (reference sequence). The CDR3 sequence is 17 residues long. The DNA for the CDR3 is TGTGCCAGCAGCTTAGGTGGGGGGACAGCTGTAAACTATGGCTACACCTTC. This translates into CASSLGGGTAVNYGYTF.

In its sample, this clonotype was seen a few times. The CDR3 DNA follows: TGTGCCAGCAGCTCAAACCGCGGACGGCCGGAGGGTTTCTTT. This sequence encodes CASSSNRGRPEGFF. The chain links TRBV7-8 to TRBJ1-1; D is uncertain. This CDR3 is built from 14 residues. V lost 4 bases and J 13 bases, leaving 22 bases between the germline ends. Germline CDR1 reads SGHVS; CDR2 reads FQNEAQ.

The chain is built from TRBV11-2 and TRBJ1-2; 8 bases agree with TRBD1. CDR1 and CDR2 (germline): SGHAT, FQNNGV. The CDR3 spans 15 residues. V gave up 5 bases and J gave up 4 bases; unmatched junction bases: 9. The CDR3 DNA sequence: TGTGCCAGCAGCCGGGACAGGCCGCCCTCCTATGGCTACACCTTC. This encodes CASSRDRPPSYGYTF.

The genes are TRBV18 and TRBJ1-2, with D perhaps TRBD1 (5 bases). The CDR3 has 15 residues. Looked up from germline, CDR1 is KGHSH and CDR2 is LQKENI. Trimming removed 3 bases at V and 8 bases at J, with 19 bases between. The CDR3 loop reads CASSPSLTRDGGYTF. DNA of the CDR3: TGTGCCAGCTCACCCTCCCTGACCCGGGACGGGGGCTACACCTTC.

This clonotype was seen more than once but under ten times. The rearrangement uses TRBV25-1 and TRBJ2-2; 8 bases line up with TRBD2. Germline V gene sequence: CDR1 MGHDK, CDR2 SYGVNS. V lost 8 bases to trimming and J lost 5 bases; unmatched junction nucleotides: 7. The CDR3 consists of 14 residues. CDR3 protein: CASHGRAGTGELFF. The CDR3 DNA is TGTGCCAGCCACGGGAGGGCCGGGACCGGGGAGCTGTTTTTT.

In its sample, this clonotype was seen many times. This chain joins TRBV4-3 and TRBJ2-2, with 12 bases lining up with TRBD2. Germline trimming cut 6 bases from V and 6 bases from J; bases unmatched to any gene: 11. CDR3 length equals 17 residues. Germline CDR1 LGHNA, CDR2 YSLEER. CDR3 residues: CASSPERLAGVPGELFF. The CDR3 DNA is TGCGCCAGCAGTCCAGAAAGACTAGCGGGAGTACCCGGGGAGCTGTTTTTT.

The rearrangement uses TRBV20-1 and TRBJ2-1; 8 bases agree with TRBD2. Trimming cost V 6 bases and J 7 bases; bases outside gene matches: 23. This CDR3 has 18 amino acids. Germline-derived CDR1 and CDR2 are DFQATT and SNEGSKA (reference sequence). CDR3 protein: CSASNRLAGRLRGNEQFF. Written as DNA, the CDR3 is TGCAGTGCCTCGAACCGGCTAGCGGGCCGTCTGAGGGGAAATGAGCAGTTCTTC.